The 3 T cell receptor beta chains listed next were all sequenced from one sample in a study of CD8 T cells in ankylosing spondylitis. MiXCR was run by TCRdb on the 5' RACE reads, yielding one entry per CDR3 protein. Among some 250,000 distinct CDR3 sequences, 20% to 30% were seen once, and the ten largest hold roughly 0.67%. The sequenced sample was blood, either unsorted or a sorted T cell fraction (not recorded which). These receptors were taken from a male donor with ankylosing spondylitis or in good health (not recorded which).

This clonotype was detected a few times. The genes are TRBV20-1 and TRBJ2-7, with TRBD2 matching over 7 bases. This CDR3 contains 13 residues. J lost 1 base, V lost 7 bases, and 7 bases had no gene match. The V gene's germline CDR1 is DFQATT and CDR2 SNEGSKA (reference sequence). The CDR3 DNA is TGCAGTGTGACCGGGACTACATCCTACGAGCAGTACTTC. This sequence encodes CSVTGTTSYEQYF.

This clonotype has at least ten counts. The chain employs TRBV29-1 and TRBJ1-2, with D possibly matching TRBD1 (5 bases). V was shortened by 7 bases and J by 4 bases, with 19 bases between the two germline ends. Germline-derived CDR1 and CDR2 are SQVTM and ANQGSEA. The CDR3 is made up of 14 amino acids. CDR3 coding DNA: TGCAGCGCCGAAAGGGAAAACCAGGGCTATGGCTACACCTTC. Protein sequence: CSAERENQGYGYTF.

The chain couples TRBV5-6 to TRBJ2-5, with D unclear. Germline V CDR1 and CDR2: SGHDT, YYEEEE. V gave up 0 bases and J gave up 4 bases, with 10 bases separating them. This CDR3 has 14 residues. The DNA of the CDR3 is TGTGCCAGCAGCTTGGAGGGCGGATTAGAGACCCAGTACTTC. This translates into CASSLEGGLETQYF.